This passage covers 16 T cell receptor beta chains from one sample sequenced in a study of T cells in Graves' hyperthyroidism and ophthalmopathy. Amplification of TCR beta CDR3 regions was performed using RNA transcripts as template. In the first-round RT-PCR of the TCR CDR3, the HTBI primer set was used. TCRdb reprocessed the multiplex PCR reads with MiXCR, giving one entry per CDR3 protein. Of 300,000 to 450,000 distinct CDR3 sequences listed, about 15% were seen once; the top ten hold roughly a quarter. The specimen was blood. Receptors were obtained from a woman younger than 35 with Graves' hyperthyroidism that later progressed to Graves' ophthalmopathy.

This chain uses TRBV6-8 with TRBJ1-2, with no clear D. Between the trimmed V and J ends, which lost 0 bases and 7 bases, there was a span of 12 bases. Per the germline V gene, CDR1 is MNHGY and CDR2 is SAAAGT. The length of the CDR3 is 14 residues. The CDR3 DNA reads as TGTGCCAGCAGTTACTCGCAAGAAACGTCTGGCTACACCTTC. Its translation is CASSYSQETSGYTF.

This clonotype was recorded at least ten times. The V call is TRBV2, the J call TRBJ1-5; no definite D call. This CDR3 is 16 amino acids long. The V end was cut by 1 base, the J end by 3 bases, with 13 bases between. Germline values: CDR1 SNHLY, CDR2 FYNNEI. In nucleotides, the CDR3 is TGTGCCAGCAGTGAAGGCGGGATTTGGGACAATCAGCCCCAGCATTTT. Translated: CASSEGGIWDNQPQHF.

This clonotype was seen ten or more times. The chain carries TRBV6-2 or TRBV6-3 and TRBJ2-5; D remains ambiguous. Trimming took 0 bases from V and 10 from J, leaving 9 bases between them. CDR1 MNHEY and CDR2 SVGEGT come from the germline V gene. This CDR3 contains 12 residues. CDR3 sequence (DNA): TGTGCCAGCAGTTACTCGAAGTCAGTCCAGTACTTC. It yields the protein CASSYSKSVQYF.

The rearrangement links TRBV4-2 to TRBJ1-5; D unclear. With 1 base removed from V and 4 bases from J, the gap between germline ends came to 8 bases. This CDR3 has 14 amino acids. The germline V gene encodes CDR1 LGHNA and CDR2 YNFKEQ. DNA for the CDR3: TGTGCCAGCAGCCAAGCAAGCGGGAATCAGCCCCAGCATTTT. This translates into CASSQASGNQPQHF.

This clonotype has at least ten counts. The chain combines TRBV15 with TRBJ2-7; no reliable D call. The germline gives CDR1 LNHNV, CDR2 YYDKDF (reference sequence). This CDR3 is built from 11 residues. Trimming removed 1 base at V and 5 bases at J, with 3 bases between. The CDR3 nucleotides are TGTGCCACCAGCAGAGCCCACGAGCAGTACTTC. It translates to CATSRAHEQYF.

The rearrangement joins TRBV4-2 to TRBJ2-3, with D unclear. Germline V gene lookup returns CDR1 LGHNA and CDR2 YNFKEQ. Trimming cost V 0 bases and J 2 bases, with 18 bases left between them. The CDR3 contains 18 residues. The CDR3 region is CASSQEKWRQPDTDTQYF. CDR3 coding DNA: TGTGCCAGCAGCCAAGAGAAGTGGCGCCAACCCGACACAGATACGCAGTATTTT.

There are many counts of this clonotype. This chain links TRBV12-3 or TRBV12-4 with TRBJ2-1; a weak D match, TRBD2 (5 bases). Trimming removed 6 bases from V and 0 bases from J, with 9 bases in between. The CDR3 totals 14 residues. The CDR3 spells CASRGGPSYNEQFF. The DNA of the CDR3 is TGTGCCAGCAGGGGCGGGCCCTCCTACAATGAGCAGTTCTTC.

This clonotype came up many times. The J gene is TRBJ1-2, the V gene TRBV28; 7 bases line up with TRBD1. The germline V gene encodes CDR1 MDHEN and CDR2 SYDVKM. Trimming took 6 bases from V and 4 from J; bases not matched to a gene: 5. CDR3 size: 13 residues. The CDR3 DNA reads TGTGCCAGCAGGCATCAGGGGGGCTATGGCTACACCTTC. Its translation is CASRHQGGYGYTF.

This clonotype showed up many times. The CDR3 DNA is TGTGCCAGCAGCTCCGGGACAGGGGACCAAGAGACCCAGTACTTC. This gives the protein CASSSGTGDQETQYF. The rearrangement joins TRBV11-1 to TRBJ2-5; 10 nucleotides line up with TRBD1. J was trimmed by 0 bases and V by 4 bases; bases with no gene match: 2. The CDR3 contains 15 residues. Germline loops: CDR1 SGHAT, CDR2 FQDESV (reference sequence).

J is TRBJ2-5 and V is TRBV6-1; D is unresolved. Germline CDR1 is MNHNS and CDR2 is SASEGT. Deletions cut 2 bases from V and 5 bases from J, with 6 bases between. The CDR3 spans 12 residues. CDR3 nucleotide sequence: TGTGCCAGCAGTGAAACTATGGAGACCCAGTACTTC. Its translation is CASSETMETQYF.

The table lists this clonotype with many counts. As DNA, the CDR3 is TGTGCCAGCAGTGAAAGGGGTCAGGGTCACAATGAGCAGTTCTTC. Translated: CASSERGQGHNEQFF. V and J are TRBV2 and TRBJ2-1; D possibly corresponds to TRBD1 (5 bases). The CDR3 length is 15 residues. V lost 2 bases, J lost 5 bases, and 13 bases lay in between. Germline CDR1 and CDR2: SNHLY and FYNNEI.

Here the CDR3 reads CASSLRRGASGNTIYF. The CDR3 DNA reads as TGTGCCAGCAGCCTGAGGAGGGGAGCCTCTGGAAACACCATATATTTT. The chain has TRBV7-6 and TRBJ1-3; weak D call: TRBD1 (5 bases). Deletions cut 5 bases from V and 0 bases from J, with 14 bases between. The CDR3 covers 16 residues. The germline V gene encodes CDR1 SGHVS and CDR2 FNYEAQ.

Many counts were recorded for this clonotype. The CDR3 sequence: CASSRGGDNEQFF. DNA for the CDR3: TGTGCCAGCAGCCGAGGGGGGGACAATGAGCAGTTCTTC. The chain recombines TRBV3-1 with TRBJ2-1, with a tentative D call TRBD2 (7 bases). Trimming stripped 4 bases from V and 5 bases from J, with 9 bases between. The CDR3 covers 13 residues. Germline assignment: CDR1 LGHDT and CDR2 YNNKEL (reference sequence).

The V call is TRBV9, the J call TRBJ2-1, with 9 bases fitting TRBD1. From germline, CDR1 is SGDLS and CDR2 YYNGEE. J was trimmed by 5 bases and V by 0 bases; bases with no gene match: 15. The CDR3 runs to 19 residues. The CDR3 DNA reads TGTGCCAGCAGCGTAGATCGGACAGGGGTCCCCTACGGGAACAATGAGCAGTTCTTC. This translates into CASSVDRTGVPYGNNEQFF.

In its sample, this clonotype was seen many times. The J gene is TRBJ2-5, the V gene TRBV20-1; 7 positions agree with TRBD1. Losses at the gene ends were 6 bases for V and 2 bases for J; bases not matched to a gene: 9. CDR1 is DFQATT and CDR2 is SNEGSKA in the germline V gene (reference sequence). The CDR3 sequence is 14 residues long. Here the CDR3 reads CSASGTEIQETQYF. The CDR3, as DNA: TGCAGTGCATCCGGGACAGAGATTCAAGAGACCCAGTACTTC.

This clonotype was picked up a small number of times. The gene calls are TRBV7-2 and TRBJ1-1, with a possible D match to TRBD1 (5 bases). Trimming shortened V by 1 base and J by 1 base, and 7 bases separated the two germline ends. Germline V gene lookup returns CDR1 SGHTA and CDR2 FQGNSA. The CDR3 loop spans 14 amino acids. The CDR3 here is CASSLGGWNTEAFF. The CDR3 nucleotides read TGTGCCAGCAGCTTAGGGGGGTGGAACACTGAAGCTTTCTTT.